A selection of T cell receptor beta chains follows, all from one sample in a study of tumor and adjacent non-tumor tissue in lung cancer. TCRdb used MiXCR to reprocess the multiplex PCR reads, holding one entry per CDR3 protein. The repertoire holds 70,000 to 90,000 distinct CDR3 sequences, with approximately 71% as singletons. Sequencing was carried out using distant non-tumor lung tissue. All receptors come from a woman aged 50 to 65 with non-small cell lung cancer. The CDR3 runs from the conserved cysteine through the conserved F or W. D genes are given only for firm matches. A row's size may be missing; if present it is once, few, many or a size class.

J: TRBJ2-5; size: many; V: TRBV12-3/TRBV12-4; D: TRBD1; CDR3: CASSPRDRGKETQYF; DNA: TGTGCCAGCAGTCCAAGGGACAGGGGGAAAGAGACCCAGTACTTC
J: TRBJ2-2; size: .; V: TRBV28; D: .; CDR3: CASRPGHLNTGELFF; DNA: TGTGCCAGCAGACCGGGACACTTGAACACCGGGGAGCTGTTTTTT
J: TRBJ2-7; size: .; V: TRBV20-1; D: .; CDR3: CSARESKGHEQYF; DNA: TGCAGTGCTAGGGAGAGCAAGGGCCACGAGCAGTATTTC
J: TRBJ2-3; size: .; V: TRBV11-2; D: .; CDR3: CASRTQAIRTSSTGTQYF; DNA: TGTGCCAGCAGGACCCAAGCGATTCGGACATCTAGCACAGGTACGCAGTATTTT
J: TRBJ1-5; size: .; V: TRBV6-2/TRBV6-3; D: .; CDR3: CASNKGQTNQPHHF; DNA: TGTGCCAGCAATAAGGGACAAACTAATCAGCCCCATCATTTT
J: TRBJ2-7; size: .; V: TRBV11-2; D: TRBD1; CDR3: CASCLVRTGAYKQYF; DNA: TGTGCCAGCTGCTTAGTCAGGACAGGGGCCTACAAGCAGTACTTC
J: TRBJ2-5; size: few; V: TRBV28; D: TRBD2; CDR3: CASSLLTSVQETQYF; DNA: TGTGCCAGCAGTTTATTGACTAGCGTACAAGAGACCCAGTACTTC
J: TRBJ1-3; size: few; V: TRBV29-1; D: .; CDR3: CSVWTDPGNIIYF; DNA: TGCAGCGTCTGGACTGATCCTGGAAACATCATATATTTT
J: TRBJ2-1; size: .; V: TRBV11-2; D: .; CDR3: CASSLTLLAGKQFF; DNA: TGTGCCAGTAGCTTAACACTCTTGGCCGGAAAGCAATTCTTC
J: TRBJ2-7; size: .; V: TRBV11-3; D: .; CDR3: CVSSLGDCEQYF; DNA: TGTGTCAGCAGCTTAGGGGATTGCGAGCAGTACTTC
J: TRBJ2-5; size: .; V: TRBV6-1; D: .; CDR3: CDSSALRETQYF; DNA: TGTGACAGCAGTGCCCTCAGGGAGACCCAGTACTTC
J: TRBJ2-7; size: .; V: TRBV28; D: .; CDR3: CAITHPGGGREEQYF; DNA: TGTGCCATCACCCACCCCGGAGGTGGTCGGGAAGAGCAGTACTTC
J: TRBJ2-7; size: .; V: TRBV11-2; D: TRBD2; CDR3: CASSSLGGTYEHYF; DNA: TGTGCTAGCAGCTCGTTGGGGGGGACCTACGAGCACTACTTC
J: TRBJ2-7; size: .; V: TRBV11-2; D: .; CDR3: CASSSGIGRTYVQYF; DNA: TGTGCCAGCAGCTCGGGGATCGGCCGGACCTACGTGCAGTACTTC
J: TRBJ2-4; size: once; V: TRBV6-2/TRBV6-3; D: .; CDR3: CARSYSTVAKNIQYF; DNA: TGTGCCCGCAGTTACTCGACTGTAGCCAAAAACATTCAGTACTTC
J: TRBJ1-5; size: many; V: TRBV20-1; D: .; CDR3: CSATFPGAVGNQPQHF; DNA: TGCAGTGCTACTTTCCCAGGGGCCGTGGGCAATCAGCCCCAGCATTTT
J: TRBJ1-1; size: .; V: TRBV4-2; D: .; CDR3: CASSQDQFTEAFF; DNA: TGTGCCAGCAGCCAGGACCAGTTCACTGAAGCTTTCTTT
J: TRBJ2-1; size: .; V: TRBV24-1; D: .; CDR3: CAIAGTLINEQFF; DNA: TGTGCCATCGCCGGGACTCTCATCAATGAGCAGTTCTTC
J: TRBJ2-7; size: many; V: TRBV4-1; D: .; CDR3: CASSQDLGVLYEQYF; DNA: TGCGCCAGCAGCCAAGATCTAGGGGTCCTCTACGAGCAGTACTTC
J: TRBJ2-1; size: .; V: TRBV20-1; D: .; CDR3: CTASLNNEQSF; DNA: TGCACTGCTAGTCTTAACAATGAGCAGTCCTTC
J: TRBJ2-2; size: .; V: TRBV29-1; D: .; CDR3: CGIGIQGGVGELFF; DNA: TGCGGCATTGGCATACAAGGTGGAGTCGGGGAGCTGTTTTTT
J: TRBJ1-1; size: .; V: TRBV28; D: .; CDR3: CASSLSIRTKDAFF; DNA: TGTGCCAGCAGTTTATCTATTCGGACCAAGGATGCCTTCTTT
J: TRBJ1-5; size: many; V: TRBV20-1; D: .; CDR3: CSARSGAQPQHF; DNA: TGCAGTGCTAGGTCGGGCGCTCAGCCCCAGCATTTT
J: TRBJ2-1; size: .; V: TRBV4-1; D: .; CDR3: CASSRDGSAYNEPFF; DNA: TGTGCCAGCAGCCGAGATGGTAGCGCCTACAATGAGCCGTTCTTC
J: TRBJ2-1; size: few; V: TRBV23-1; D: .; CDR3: CASSQFREGQFF; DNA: TGCGCCAGCAGTCAATTCCGAGAAGGGCAGTTCTTC
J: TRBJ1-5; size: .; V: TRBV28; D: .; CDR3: CASSLTSQVSRQPQHF; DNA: TGTGCCAGCAGTCTCACCAGCCAGGTTAGCCGTCAGCCCCAGCATTTT
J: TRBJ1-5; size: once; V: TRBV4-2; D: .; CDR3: CANSQEASDNQPQHF; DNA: TGTGCCAACAGCCAAGAAGCATCAGACAATCAGCCCCAGCATTTT
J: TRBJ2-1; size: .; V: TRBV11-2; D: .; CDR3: CASSFLAQYNGQLF; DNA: TGTGCCAGCAGCTTCCTAGCCCAATATAATGGACAGTTATTC
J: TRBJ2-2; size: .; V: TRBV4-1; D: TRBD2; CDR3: CASSLSPGLAGAVRELFF; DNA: TGCGCCAGCAGCCTGAGTCCGGGACTAGCGGGAGCGGTCAGGGAGCTGTTTTTT
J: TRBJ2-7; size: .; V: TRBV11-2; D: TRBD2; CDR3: CDSSSWASGSYKQYF; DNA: TGTGACAGCAGCTCTTGGGCTAGCGGTTCCTACAAGCAGTACTTC
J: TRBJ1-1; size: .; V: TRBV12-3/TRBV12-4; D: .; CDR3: CVSSLDQVNTEAFF; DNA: TGTGTCAGCAGTTTAGATCAAGTGAACACCGAAGCTTTCTTT
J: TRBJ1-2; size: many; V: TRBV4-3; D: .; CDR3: CASSQDWNNIYGYTF; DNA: TGCGCCAGCAGCCAAGATTGGAATAATATCTATGGCTACACCTTC
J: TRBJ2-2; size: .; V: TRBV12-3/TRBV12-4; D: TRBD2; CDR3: CAGSWGTSAGELFF; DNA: TGTGCCGGCAGTTGGGGGACTAGTGCCGGGGAGCTGTTTTTT
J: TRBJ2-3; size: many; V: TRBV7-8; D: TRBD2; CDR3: CASSFLLAGTDTQYF; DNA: TGTGCCAGCAGCTTTCTACTAGCGGGGACAGATACGCAGTATTTT
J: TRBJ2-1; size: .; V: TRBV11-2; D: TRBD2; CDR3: CASTSGLAGTQHNEHFF; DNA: TGTGCCAGCACCTCCGGACTAGCGGGAACTCAACACAATGAGCACTTCTTC
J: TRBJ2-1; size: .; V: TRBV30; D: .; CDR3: CAWTGGRTYNEQFF; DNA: TGTGCCTGGACCGGTGGGAGGACGTACAATGAGCAGTTCTTC
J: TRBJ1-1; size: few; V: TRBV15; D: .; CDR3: CATSQAYDNTEAFF; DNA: TGTGCCACCAGCCAAGCCTATGACAACACTGAAGCTTTCTTT
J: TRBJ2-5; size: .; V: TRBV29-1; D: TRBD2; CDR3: CSVALDSGRVVEAQYF; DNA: TGCAGCGTTGCGCTCGATAGCGGGAGGGTTGTGGAGGCCCAGTACTTC
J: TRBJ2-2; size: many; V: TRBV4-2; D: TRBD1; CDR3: CASSLGTANTGELFF; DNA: TGTGCCAGCAGCCTTGGGACAGCGAACACCGGGGAGCTGTTTTTT
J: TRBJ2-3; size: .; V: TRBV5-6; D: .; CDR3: CASSKRGPTADTQYF; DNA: TGTGCCAGCAGTAAGAGAGGGCCCACTGCAGATACACAGTATTTT
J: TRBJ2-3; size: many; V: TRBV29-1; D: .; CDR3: CSVRGHGTDTQYF; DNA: TGCAGCGTCCGAGGGCATGGCACAGATACGCAGTATTTT
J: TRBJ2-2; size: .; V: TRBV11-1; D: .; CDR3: CASSFHDTGELFF; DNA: TGTGCCAGCAGCTTTCACGATACCGGGGAGCTGTTTTTT
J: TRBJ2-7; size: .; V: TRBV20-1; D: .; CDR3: CSADQSHKQYF; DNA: TGCAGTGCTGACCAATCCCACAAGCAGTACTTC
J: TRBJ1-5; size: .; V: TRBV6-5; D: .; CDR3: CARRRTPHSNGPQHF; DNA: TGTGCCAGAAGGAGGACACCTCATAGCAATGGGCCCCAGCATTTT
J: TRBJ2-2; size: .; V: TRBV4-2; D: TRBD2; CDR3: CANSQESGGGRAYAGELFF; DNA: TGTGCCAACAGCCAAGAAAGTGGCGGCGGGAGGGCGTACGCCGGGGAGCTGTTTTTT
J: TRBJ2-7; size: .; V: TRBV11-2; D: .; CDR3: CASSLSPSPPYEQYF; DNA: TGTGCCAGCAGCTTATCTCCAAGTCCCCCCTACGAGCAATACTTC
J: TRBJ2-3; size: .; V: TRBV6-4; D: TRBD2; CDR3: CASSDSAGGSTDTQYF; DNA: TGTGCCAGCAGTGACTCGGCGGGAGGGAGCACAGATACGCAGTATTTT
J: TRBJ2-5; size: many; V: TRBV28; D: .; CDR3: CASTKTGPQETQYF; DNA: TGTGCCAGCACCAAGACGGGCCCCCAAGAGACCCAGTACTTC
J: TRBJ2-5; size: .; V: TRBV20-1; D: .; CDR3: CSARETTGQETQYF; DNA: TGCAGTGCTAGAGAAACGACAGGTCAGGAGACCCAGTACTTC
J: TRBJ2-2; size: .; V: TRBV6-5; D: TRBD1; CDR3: CASRTGPGTENTVGLFF; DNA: TGTGCCAGCAGAACAGGACCGGGGACAGAAAACACCGTGGGGCTGTTTTTT
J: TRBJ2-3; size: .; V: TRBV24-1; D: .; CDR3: CATSDRSSTDTKYF; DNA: TGTGCCACCAGTGATCGTTCTAGCACAGATACGAAGTATTTT
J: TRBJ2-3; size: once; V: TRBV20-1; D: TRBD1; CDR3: CSASDTGGWTYTQYF; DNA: TGCAGTGCTAGTGACACAGGGGGCTGGACATATACGCAGTATTTT
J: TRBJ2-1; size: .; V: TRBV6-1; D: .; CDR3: CASSKGSRGLLF; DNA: TGTGCCAGCAGTAAGGGGAGTAGGGGACTGCTCTTC
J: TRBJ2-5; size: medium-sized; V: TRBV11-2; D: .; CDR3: CASGDPTQYF; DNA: TGTGCCAGCGGGGACCCGACCCAGTACTTC
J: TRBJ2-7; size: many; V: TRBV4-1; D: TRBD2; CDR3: CASSQVGLAGPRYEQYF; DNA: TGCGCCAGCAGCCAAGTCGGGCTAGCGGGTCCTCGCTACGAGCAGTACTTC
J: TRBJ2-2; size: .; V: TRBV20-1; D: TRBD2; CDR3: CSALLAGNTGKLFF; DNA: TGCAGTGCTCTACTAGCGGGAAACACCGGAAAGCTGTTTTTT
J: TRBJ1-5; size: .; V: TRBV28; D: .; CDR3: CASSLVQTGGRQPQHF; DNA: TGTGCAAGCAGTTTAGTTCAGACTGGGGGCAGGCAGCCCCAGCATTTT
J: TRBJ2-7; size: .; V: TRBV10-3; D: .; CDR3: CASGGPSSYKQYF; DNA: TGTGCCAGCGGAGGGCCCAGCTCCTACAAGCAGTACTTC
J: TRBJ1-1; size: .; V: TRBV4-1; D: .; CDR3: CASSQDRYMADTEAFF; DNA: TGCGCCAGCAGCCAAGATCGTTACATGGCGGACACCGAAGCTTTCTTT
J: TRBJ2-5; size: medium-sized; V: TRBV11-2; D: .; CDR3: CASSLDRQETQYF; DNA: TGTGCCAGCAGCTTAGATCGTCAAGAGACCCAGTACTTC